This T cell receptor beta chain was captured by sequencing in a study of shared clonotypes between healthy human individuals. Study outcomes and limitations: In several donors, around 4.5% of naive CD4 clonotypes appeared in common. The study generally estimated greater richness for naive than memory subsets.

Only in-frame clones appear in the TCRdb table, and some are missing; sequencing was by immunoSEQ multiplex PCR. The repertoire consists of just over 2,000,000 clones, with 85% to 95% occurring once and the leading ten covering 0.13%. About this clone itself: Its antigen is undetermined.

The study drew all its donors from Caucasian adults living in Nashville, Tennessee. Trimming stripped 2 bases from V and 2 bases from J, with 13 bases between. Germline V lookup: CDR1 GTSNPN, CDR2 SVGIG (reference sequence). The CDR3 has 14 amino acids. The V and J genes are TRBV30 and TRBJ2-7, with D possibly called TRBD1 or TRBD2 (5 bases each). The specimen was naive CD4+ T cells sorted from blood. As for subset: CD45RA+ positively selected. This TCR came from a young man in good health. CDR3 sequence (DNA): TGTGCCTGGAGTAGGGGCCAGGGACCCTACGAGCAGTACTTC. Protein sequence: CAWSRGQGPYEQYF.